The TCR beta chain under discussion was sequenced for a study of cytomegalovirus exposure and HLA in healthy donors. CDR1 and CDR2 (germline): SGHTA, FQGNSA. CDR3 length: 16 residues. Trimming took off 1 base at V and 7 bases at J, with 20 bases between the two ends. Use of 60 Vbeta and 13 Jbeta primers characterized the PCR. The table came from immunoSEQ multiplex PCR; TCRdb's copy has only in-frame clones and leaves some out. The data show about 67,000 clones, around 91% seen once. This clone was seen more than once but under ten times. The material sequenced was PBMCs. V and J are TRBV7-2 and TRBJ2-7, with TRBD2 as a possible D gene (6 bases). The source of this sequence is a woman in her 30s in good health and CMV-seropositive. CDR3 amino acids: CASSLESGGTLGEQYF. The CDR3 coding sequence is TGTGCCAGCAGCTTAGAGTCGGGCGGGACTCTGGGTGAGCAGTACTTC. Based on the CDR3 plus reference TRBV7-2 and TRBJ2-7, the full variable domain is GAGVSQSPSNKVTEKGKDVELRCDPISGHTALYWYRQSLGQGLEFLIYFQGNSAPDKSGLPSDRFSAERTGGSVSTLTIQRTQQEDSAVYLCASSLESGGTLGEQYFGPGTRLTVT.